This T cell receptor beta chain derives from a study of blood T cells in healthy people across ages. Through a sample-barcoded 5' primer and a J-beta primer mix, a second PCR was run for roughly 7 to 12 cycles. TCRdb re-analysed the 5' RACE reads in MiXCR, keeping a single row per CDR3 protein. The repertoire holds around 620,000 distinct CDR3 sequences, with roughly 29% as singletons. The CDR3 has 14 residues. V shed 5 bases, J shed 9 bases, and the junction held 10 bases outside the gene matches. In germline, CDR1 is DFQATT, CDR2 SNEGSKA (reference sequence). This clonotype was recorded a few times.

Sequencing was carried out using blood. This TCR was recovered from a woman in her 70s in good health. This chain uses TRBV20-1 with TRBJ2-3, with 11 nucleotides matching TRBD2. CDR3 residues: CSASLAGAPVTQYF. In DNA form, the CDR3 reads TGCAGTGCTTCACTAGCGGGGGCCCCCGTCACGCAGTATTTT.